Listed below are T cell receptor beta chains from one sample, sequenced in a study of radiotherapy plus CTLA-4 blockade in lung cancer. TCRdb keeps only in-frame clones here, not all; method: immunoSEQ multiplex PCR. Among tens of thousands of clones listed, approximately 74% were seen once. The material was peripheral blood, obtained from a patient treated with radiotherapy plus ipilimumab. The receptors were sampled from a human donor with non-small cell lung cancer whose response to radiotherapy plus ipilimumab could not be evaluated. CDR3s include the opening cysteine and the closing phenylalanine or tryptophan. Each record gives: J gene, V gene, D gene, clone size, CDR3 DNA, CDR3 protein. D genes are given only for firm matches. Clone size is not always given. Where it is, it says once, few, many or a class for expanded clones.

j_call: TRBJ2-2; v_call: TRBV10-1; d_call: TRBD1; clone_size: -; cdr3_nt: TGCGCCAGCAGACCGGGACAGGGAAACACCGGGGAGCTGTTTTTT; cdr3_aa: CASRPGQGNTGELFF
j_call: TRBJ2-5; v_call: TRBV29-1; d_call: TRBD1; clone_size: -; cdr3_nt: TGCAGCGTTGAAGATCTAAGGGAGTGGGACAGGGACCAAGAGACCCAGTACTTC; cdr3_aa: CSVEDLREWDRDQETQYF
j_call: TRBJ1-2; v_call: TRBV5-6; d_call: -; clone_size: -; cdr3_nt: TGTGCCAGCAGCATCCGCGGGGGGGACTATGGCTACACCTTC; cdr3_aa: CASSIRGGDYGYTF
j_call: TRBJ2-1; v_call: TRBV27; d_call: -; clone_size: -; cdr3_nt: TGTGCCAGCAGTTTAAGCGGAACCTTCTACAATGAGCAGTTCTTC; cdr3_aa: CASSLSGTFYNEQFF
j_call: TRBJ2-2; v_call: TRBV2; d_call: -; clone_size: -; cdr3_nt: TGTGCCAGCAGTGTGGACCGCCTGAGGGTAGGGGAGCTGTTTTTT; cdr3_aa: CASSVDRLRVGELFF
j_call: TRBJ2-7; v_call: TRBV5-3; d_call: TRBD1; clone_size: -; cdr3_nt: TGTGCCAGAAGACAAAGGACAGGGGGCGAATACGAGCAGTACTTC; cdr3_aa: CARRQRTGGEYEQYF
j_call: TRBJ2-7; v_call: TRBV7-9; d_call: TRBD2; clone_size: -; cdr3_nt: TGTGCCAGCAGTTTGGCCGGGACTAGCGGGAGTAGGCAGTACTTC; cdr3_aa: CASSLAGTSGSRQYF
j_call: TRBJ2-7; v_call: TRBV11-2; d_call: TRBD1; clone_size: -; cdr3_nt: TGTGCCAGCCAAATAAACGTGCCGGGAACAGGGGGCTACGAGCAGTACTTC; cdr3_aa: CASQINVPGTGGYEQYF
j_call: TRBJ1-2; v_call: TRBV25-1; d_call: TRBD1; clone_size: -; cdr3_nt: TGTGCCAGCAGTGAAAAATCTAACTCGGGACAGGACTATGGCTACACCTTC; cdr3_aa: CASSEKSNSGQDYGYTF
j_call: TRBJ2-5; v_call: TRBV7-2; d_call: TRBD2; clone_size: -; cdr3_nt: TGTGCCAGCAACCTGGGACTAGCGGGAGGGCCATGGGACCAAGAGACCCAGTACTTC; cdr3_aa: CASNLGLAGGPWDQETQYF
j_call: TRBJ2-3; v_call: TRBV5-4; d_call: -; clone_size: -; cdr3_nt: TGTGCCAGCAGCTTTCAGTACACAGATACGCAGTATTTT; cdr3_aa: CASSFQYTDTQYF
j_call: TRBJ2-2; v_call: TRBV18; d_call: TRBD2; clone_size: -; cdr3_nt: TGTGCCAGCTCAAAGACTAGCGGGCCCAACACCGGGGAGCTGTTTTTT; cdr3_aa: CASSKTSGPNTGELFF
j_call: TRBJ1-1; v_call: TRBV15; d_call: TRBD1; clone_size: once; cdr3_nt: TGTGCCACCAGCAGAGATCGACAGGGGGCACTGGGGACTGAAGCTTTCTTT; cdr3_aa: CATSRDRQGALGTEAFF
j_call: TRBJ2-3; v_call: TRBV12-5; d_call: -; clone_size: -; cdr3_nt: TGTGCTAGTGGTTCCAGAACAGATACGCAGTATTTT; cdr3_aa: CASGSRTDTQYF
j_call: TRBJ1-1; v_call: TRBV10-3; d_call: -; clone_size: -; cdr3_nt: TGTGCCATCAGGGGGGGGTCGGGGGTCGGCACTGAAGCTTTCTTT; cdr3_aa: CAIRGGSGVGTEAFF
j_call: TRBJ2-3; v_call: TRBV7-9; d_call: TRBD2; clone_size: -; cdr3_nt: TGTGCCAGCAGCTTAGTCAGCGGGGAAGCAGATACGCAGTATTTT; cdr3_aa: CASSLVSGEADTQYF
j_call: TRBJ1-2; v_call: TRBV11-2; d_call: -; clone_size: few; cdr3_nt: TGTGCCAGCAGCTCATTACTCAGGGACACCTATGGCTACACCTTC; cdr3_aa: CASSSLLRDTYGYTF
j_call: TRBJ2-1; v_call: TRBV5-1; d_call: TRBD2; clone_size: -; cdr3_nt: TGCGCCAGCAGCTTAACGACTAGCGGGAGGTTTAGTGAGCAGTTCTTC; cdr3_aa: CASSLTTSGRFSEQFF